This TCR beta chain was observed in a study of T cell repertoires in cytomegalovirus infection (dated by TCRdb to the late 2010s). In the study overall: The HLA type of each donor mattered for the analysis, because public TCR beta signatures pointed to carriage of CMV infection along with the matching HLA type.

Results and caveats for the whole study, not just this receptor: In both this cohort and an independent cohort of some 350 donors, the cumulative frequency of public TCR beta family members distinguished carriers of CMV infection plus the relevant HLA type. The ex vivo response was dominated by HLA-C-restricted CMV-specific TCR beta clonotypes, and the single most frequent clonotype in two of eight donors was supplied by these HLA-C-restricted clonotypes.

Sequencer: Illumina HiSeq 1500. TCRdb cleaned the public reads at Q25 with fastp, built clones with MiXCR and kept in-frame beta chains. Each record represents a unique CDR3 protein, reported with the most common genes and DNA among its rows. In all, the sample holds roughly 100,000 distinct CDR3 sequences, and about 15% of those were seen once. Of the sample, roughly 8% falls within the top ten clones. Many counts were recorded for this clonotype. Its antigen is unknown. Per-nucleotide qualities are absent, and no much larger clonotype sits a single base away. V sheds 6 bases and J sheds 1 base, leaving 12 bases between their ends. Inclusive of the bounding cysteine and phenylalanine, the CDR3 is 14 residues long. Just the 42-base CDR3 DNA is kept, in frame starting at base 1. The germline V gene yields SGHVS for CDR1 and FQNEAQ for CDR2.

The TCR was taken from a human donor in good health (CMV status not recorded). Some clones in this sample may be carry-over from other donors' samples. Sequencing input: PBMCs. The sequence links TRBV7-8 to TRBJ1-1; the D gene is perhaps TRBD1, from 6 matching bases. In nucleotides, the sequence is TGTGCCAGCAGGTTGGGACATACGAACACTGAAGCTTTCTTT. Translated, this gives CASRLGHTNTEAFF.